The T cell receptor beta chain described here comes from a study of cytomegalovirus exposure and HLA in healthy donors. On this clone: Its antigen is not known. Other DNA sequences in this sample translate to the same CDR3.

The CDR3 loop spans 11 amino acids. Trimming shortened V by 2 bases and J by 2 bases, and 3 bases separated the two germline ends. In germline, CDR1 is DFQATT, CDR2 SNEGSKA (reference sequence). The PCR ran on 60 Vbeta and 13 Jbeta primers. Here immunoSEQ multiplex PCR was the method, and the copy in TCRdb shows in-frame clones only, minus some. The data hold approximately 99,000 clones, with 73% observed a single time. The study, taken as a whole, reports: Later analysis revealed greater clonal expansion in HLA-associated TCR beta chains than in equally common others. It was assumed in the presence/absence analyses that sequencing depth was roughly uniform across donors.

Sequencing was performed on PBMCs. The receptor was isolated from a man aged 35-49 years in good health and CMV-seronegative. The rearrangement uses TRBV20-1 and TRBJ2-5; D is undetermined. The CDR3 nucleotides read TGCAGTGCTAGACCTCAAGAGACCCAGTACTTC. Residues: CSARPQETQYF.